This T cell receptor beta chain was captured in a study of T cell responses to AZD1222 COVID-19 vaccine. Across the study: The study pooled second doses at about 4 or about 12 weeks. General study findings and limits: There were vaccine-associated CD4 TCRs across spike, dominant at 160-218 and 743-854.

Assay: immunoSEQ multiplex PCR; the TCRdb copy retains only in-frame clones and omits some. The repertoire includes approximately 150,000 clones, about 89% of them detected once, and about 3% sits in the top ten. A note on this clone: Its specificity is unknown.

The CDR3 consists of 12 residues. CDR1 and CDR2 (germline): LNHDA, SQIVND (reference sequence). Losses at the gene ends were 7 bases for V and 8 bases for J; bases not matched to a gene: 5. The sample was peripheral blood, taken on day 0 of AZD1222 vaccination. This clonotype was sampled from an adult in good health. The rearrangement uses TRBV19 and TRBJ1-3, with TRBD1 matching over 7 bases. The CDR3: CASNDRVDTIYF. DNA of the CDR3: TGTGCCAGTAACGACAGGGTTGACACCATATATTTT.